This T cell receptor beta chain was found in a study of blood T cell repertoires in COVID-19. Study information: The samples span acute and convalescent COVID-19 from the United States, Italy and Spain.

This clone is a singleton in its sample. J lost 5 bases, V lost 6 bases, and 4 bases had no gene match. This CDR3 is 15 amino acids long. The Seattle patients joined while their infection was active and were tracked longitudinally afterward. As originally analysed: Amplification of reference gene primers was used by the study to estimate nucleated cell counts. Some clones are missing from TCRdb's copy, which holds only in-frame ones; the method was immunoSEQ multiplex PCR. Clone size and V and J calls were adopted from that table, with D and trimming inferred from the DNA. The data contain some 160,000 clones, 85% to 90% of them singletons.

The sample consisted of peripheral blood. The chain recombines TRBV23-1 with TRBJ2-3, with 14 bases identical to TRBD2. TRBV23-1 belongs to the ORF category, with a function that is uncertain. The sequence came from a woman aged 70 to 79 with COVID-19, enrolled during active disease. This chain's CDR3 is CASRPGLAGEDTQYF. The CDR3 DNA follows: TGCGCCAGCAGGCCGGGACTAGCGGGGGAAGATACGCAGTATTTT.